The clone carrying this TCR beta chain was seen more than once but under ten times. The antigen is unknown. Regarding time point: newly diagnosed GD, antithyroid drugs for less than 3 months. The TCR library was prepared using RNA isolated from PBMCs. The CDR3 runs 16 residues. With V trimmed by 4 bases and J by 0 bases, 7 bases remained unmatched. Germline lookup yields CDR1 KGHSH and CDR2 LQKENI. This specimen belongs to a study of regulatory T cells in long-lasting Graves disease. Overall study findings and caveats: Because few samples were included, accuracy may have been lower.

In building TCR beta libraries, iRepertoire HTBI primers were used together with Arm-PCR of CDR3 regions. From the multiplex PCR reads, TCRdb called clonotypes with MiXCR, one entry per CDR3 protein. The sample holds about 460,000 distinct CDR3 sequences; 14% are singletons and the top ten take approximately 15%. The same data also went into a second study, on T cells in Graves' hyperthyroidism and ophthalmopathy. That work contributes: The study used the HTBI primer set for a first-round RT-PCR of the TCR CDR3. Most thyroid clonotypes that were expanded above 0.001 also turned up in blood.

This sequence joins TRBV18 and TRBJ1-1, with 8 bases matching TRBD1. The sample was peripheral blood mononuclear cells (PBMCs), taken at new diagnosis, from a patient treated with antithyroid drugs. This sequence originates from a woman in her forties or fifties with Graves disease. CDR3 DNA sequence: TGTGCCAGCTCACTCGGACAGGGAGCCATGAACACTGAAGCTTTCTTT. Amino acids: CASSLGQGAMNTEAFF.